The 20 T cell receptor beta chains below were found in one sample sequenced in a study of shared clonotypes between healthy human individuals. Here immunoSEQ multiplex PCR was the method, and the copy in TCRdb shows in-frame clones only, minus some. Here the sample spans 450,000 to 600,000 clones, around 79% being singletons. The sequencing sample was made of PBMCs. The receptors stem from a woman in her forties in good health. Some clones in this sample may be carry-over from other donors' samples.

This chain connects TRBV11-2 to TRBJ2-7, with D tentatively TRBD2 (8 bases). V dropped 1 base and J dropped 7 bases, with 17 bases sitting between them. The CDR3 totals 15 residues. In germline, CDR1 is SGHAT, CDR2 FQNNGV. CDR3 amino acids: CASSLAGGTAAEQYF. The CDR3 region has the DNA TGTGCCAGCAGCTTAGCGGGAGGGACAGCCGCTGAGCAGTACTTC.

This clone was recorded a few times. The genes are TRBV30 and TRBJ1-3; 7 nucleotides line up with TRBD1. CDR3 length equals 14 residues. In germline, CDR1 is GTSNPN, CDR2 SVGIG (reference sequence). V lost 3 bases, J lost 4 bases, and 6 bases stayed unmatched. The CDR3 DNA reads TGTGCCTGGAGCACAGGGGATTGGGGAAACACCATATATTTT. Translated: CAWSTGDWGNTIYF.

CDR3 nucleotide sequence: TGTGCCACCAGCAGAGGGGAGGCCACCGGGGAGCTGTTTTTT. Translating it yields CATSRGEATGELFF. V and J are TRBV15 and TRBJ2-2; tentatively, D is TRBD2 (6 bases). Germline CDR1 is LNHNV and CDR2 is YYDKDF (reference sequence). This CDR3 is built from 14 residues. The ends were cut back, 1 base at V and 4 bases at J, with 7 bases in the middle.

V and J are TRBV13 and TRBJ1-2; 11 nucleotides match TRBD1. CDR1 and CDR2 (germline): PRHDT, FYEKMQ (reference sequence). J lost 2 bases, V lost 2 bases, and 1 base had no gene match. The CDR3 has 15 amino acids. CDR3 nucleotides: TGTGCCAGCAGCTTAAGGACAGGGGGCAACTATGGCTACACCTTC. Its translation is CASSLRTGGNYGYTF.

This clone was detected once. The chain recombines TRBV5-1 with TRBJ2-3; TRBD2 matches 12 bases. Germline CDR1 SGHRS, CDR2 YFSETQ. V lost 4 bases, J lost 6 bases, and 6 bases stayed unmatched. This CDR3 contains 15 residues. The DNA of the CDR3 is TGCGCCAGCAGCCCCCGGACTAGCGGGATTGATACGCAGTATTTT. Amino acids: CASSPRTSGIDTQYF. Together with reference TRBV5-1 and TRBJ2-3, the CDR3 gives the full variable domain: KAGVTQTPRYLIKTRGQQVTLSCSPISGHRSVSWYQQTPGQGLQFLFEYFSETQRNKGNFPGRFSGRQFSNSRSEMNVSTLELGDSALYLCASSPRTSGIDTQYFGPGTRLTVL.

The chain recombines TRBV19 with TRBJ1-2; perhaps TRBD1 as D (6 bases). V dropped 2 bases and J dropped 7 bases, with 8 bases sitting between them. Germline V gene data show CDR1 as LNHDA and CDR2 as SQIVND (reference sequence). The CDR3 has 12 amino acids. The CDR3 sequence: CASSIQGSGYTF. CDR3 nucleotide sequence: TGTGCCAGTAGTATACAGGGGAGTGGCTACACCTTC.

In regard to this clone: The junction departs from germline at one end; a sequencing error may be responsible. The chain combines TRBV7-7 with TRBJ2-7; D possibly corresponds to TRBD1 (5 bases). This CDR3 has 13 residues. Germline CDR1 reads SSHAT; CDR2 reads FNYEAQ (reference sequence). The CDR3 protein is CASSPGLQGEQYF. The CDR3 nucleotides read TGTGCTAGCAGCCCGGGCCTTCAGGGAGAGCAGTACTTC.

The rearrangement links TRBV6-1 to TRBJ2-1, with TRBD2 matching 13 bases. J was trimmed by 9 bases and V by 4 bases; bases with no gene match: 6. CDR3 length: 15 amino acids. Per germline, CDR1 MNHNS and CDR2 SASEGT. The CDR3 nucleotides read TGTGCCAGCAGTGGGACTAGCGGGAGCCTACGTGAGCAGTTCTTC. Translating it yields CASSGTSGSLREQFF.

The chain has TRBV5-1 and TRBJ2-7; maybe TRBD2 (7 bases). V was trimmed by 4 bases and J by 3 bases, leaving 17 bases between them. CDR1 and CDR2 from the germline V gene are SGHRS and YFSETQ. The CDR3 runs to 15 residues. The CDR3 protein is CASSIQGGGIYEQYF. CDR3 sequence (DNA): TGCGCCAGCAGCATACAGGGCGGGGGAATCTACGAGCAGTACTTC. The full variable domain, its missing parts supplied by reference TRBV5-1 and TRBJ2-7, is KAGVTQTPRYLIKTRGQQVTLSCSPISGHRSVSWYQQTPGQGLQFLFEYFSETQRNKGNFPGRFSGRQFSNSRSEMNVSTLELGDSALYLCASSIQGGGIYEQYFGPGTRLTVT.

The chain couples TRBV28 to TRBJ2-7, with TRBD1 identical over 8 bases. V lost 6 bases, J lost 1 base, and 8 bases stayed unmatched. The CDR3 totals 15 residues. CDR1 and CDR2 (germline): MDHEN, SYDVKM. CDR3 residues: CASRTTGEGSYEQYF. Here the CDR3 DNA reads TGTGCCAGCAGAACGACAGGGGAAGGTTCCTACGAGCAGTACTTC.

The genes are TRBV10-3 and TRBJ2-1, with D perhaps matching TRBD2 (5 bases). V dropped 3 bases and J dropped 4 bases, with 10 bases sitting between them. CDR1 and CDR2 from the germline V gene are ENHRY and SYGVKD. This CDR3 region has 14 residues. Written as DNA, the CDR3 is TGTGCCATCAGTGATGTGGGAGCTTACAATGAGCAGTTCTTC. Its translation is CAISDVGAYNEQFF.

V is TRBV4-2 and J is TRBJ1-3; D perhaps matches TRBD1 (5 bases). The CDR3 is 16 residues long. CDR1 is LGHNA, CDR2 YNFKEQ, per germline. Between the trimmed V and J ends, which lost 0 bases and 2 bases, there was a span of 11 bases. The CDR3, as DNA: TGTGCCAGCAGCCAAGATTTACCGGGGGCTGGAAACACCATATATTTT. It translates to CASSQDLPGAGNTIYF.

V and J are TRBV7-2 and TRBJ2-3, with 10 bases lining up with TRBD2. Trimming cost V 0 bases and J 2 bases; bases outside gene matches: 2. The CDR3 totals 16 residues. From germline, CDR1 is SGHTA and CDR2 FQGNSA. The CDR3: CASSLATSGLTDTQYF. The CDR3, as DNA: TGTGCCAGCAGCTTAGCGACTAGCGGGCTCACAGATACGCAGTATTTT. Combining the CDR3 with reference TRBV7-2 and TRBJ2-3 gives the whole variable domain GAGVSQSPSNKVTEKGKDVELRCDPISGHTALYWYRQSLGQGLEFLIYFQGNSAPDKSGLPSDRFSAERTGGSVSTLTIQRTQQEDSAVYLCASSLATSGLTDTQYFGPGTRLTVL.

The chain is built from TRBV6-1 and TRBJ2-1; 13 nucleotides align to TRBD2. Germline CDR1 is MNHNS and CDR2 is SASEGT. CDR3 length equals 19 residues. J gave up 9 bases and V 0 bases, and 14 bases lay outside the gene matches. CDR3 coding DNA: TGTGCCAGCAGTGAAGCTGGATGGGCGGGACTAGCGGGAAGGTTTGAGCAGTTCTTC. As protein: CASSEAGWAGLAGRFEQFF.

V and J are TRBV11-3 and TRBJ2-1; 13 bases agree with TRBD2. Looked up from germline, CDR1 is SGHNT and CDR2 is YENEEA. CDR3 length: 15 residues. With 5 bases clipped from V and 7 bases from J, the junction kept 5 bases outside the gene matches. The DNA of the CDR3 is TGTGCCAGCAGCCGCAGACTAGCGGGAGGAAATGAGCAGTTCTTC. It yields the protein CASSRRLAGGNEQFF.

The V call is TRBV5-1, the J call TRBJ2-3; 10 nucleotides agree with TRBD2. This CDR3 has 16 residues. Losses at the gene ends were 4 bases for V and 2 bases for J; bases not matched to a gene: 7. In germline, CDR1 is SGHRS, CDR2 YFSETQ. Here the CDR3 DNA reads TGCGCCAGCAGCCCAGTAGCGGGAGGAGACACAGATACGCAGTATTTT. Translating gives CASSPVAGGDTDTQYF. The full variable domain, completed using reference TRBV5-1 and TRBJ2-3, is KAGVTQTPRYLIKTRGQQVTLSCSPISGHRSVSWYQQTPGQGLQFLFEYFSETQRNKGNFPGRFSGRQFSNSRSEMNVSTLELGDSALYLCASSPVAGGDTDTQYFGPGTRLTVL.

The gene calls are TRBV5-6 and TRBJ1-4, with D possibly being TRBD1 (6 bases). The CDR3 totals 16 residues. Looked up from germline, CDR1 is SGHDT and CDR2 is YYEEEE. V was trimmed by 1 base and J by 7 bases, leaving 17 bases between them. CDR3 nucleotide sequence: TGTGCCAGCAGCTTGCTCCGCGGGGGGCCGAGTGAAAAACTGTTTTTT. It codes for CASSLLRGGPSEKLFF.

The chain is built from TRBV12-5 and TRBJ2-1; 15 nucleotides match TRBD2. Per germline, CDR1 LGHNT and CDR2 FRNRAP. The CDR3 length is 17 residues. V shed 5 bases and J 6 bases; nucleotides not matched to a gene: 8. The CDR3 DNA reads TGTGCTAGTGGTCCCGGGACTAGCGGGGGGTCCCCCAATGAGCAGTTCTTC. The encoded protein is CASGPGTSGGSPNEQFF.

This clone has a count of ten or more. This chain joins TRBV4-3 and TRBJ2-6; D is uncertain. Per the germline V gene, CDR1 is LGHNA and CDR2 is YSLEER. The CDR3 has 16 amino acids. V lost 4 bases to trimming and J lost 0 bases, with 10 bases between them. The CDR3 spells CASSRGQGSGANVLTF. The CDR3 nucleotides read TGCGCCAGCAGCCGTGGCCAAGGCTCTGGGGCCAACGTCCTGACTTTC.

The chain combines TRBV7-2 with TRBJ2-1; the D gene is possibly TRBD2 (5 bases). Trimming cost V 5 bases and J 3 bases, with 17 bases left between them. Per the germline V gene, CDR1 is SGHTA and CDR2 is FQGNSA. CDR3 size: 16 residues. The CDR3, as DNA: TGTGCCAGCAGCACCCAAAGCGGTCCCCTCTACAATGAGCAGTTCTTC. Translated, it gives CASSTQSGPLYNEQFF.